Following are 10 T cell receptor beta chains from one sample sequenced in a study of tissue T cells after allogeneic stem cell transplantation. The assay was immunoSEQ multiplex PCR, and TCRdb's table has in-frame clones only and misses some. The top ten clones hold 35% to 45% of a sample with 2,500 to 3,500 clones, around 50% of them seen once. Regarding time point: mouse harvest day 14 after allogeneic transplant. Each mouse received 10^7 T-cell-depleted marrow cells plus 10^6 splenic CD5+ T cells by tail vein. Sequencing input: gut tissue. The receptor set was obtained from a female BALB/c mouse given C57BL/6 T cells with graft-versus-host disease after an allogeneic hematopoietic cell transplant.

This clone was counted only a few times. Genes and germline come from the mouse. Coverage ceases 1 residue before the CDR3 finishes, and the germline J gene fills in the end. This same CDR3 is encoded by further DNA sequences in the sample. The rearrangement links TRBV26 to TRBJ1-4; the match to TRBD1 covers 7 bases. The junction had 3 bases not matched to a gene; V was cut back by 6 bases and J by 2 bases. Germline lookup yields CDR1 KGHPV and CDR2 FQNQEV (reference sequence). This CDR3 has 14 residues. The CDR3 bases that were read are TGTGCCAGCAGCCCGACAGGGTCCAACGAAAGATTATTT. It codes for CASSPTGSNERLF. The complete CDR3 protein is CASSPTGSNERLFF.

As regards this clone: Gene names and germline match the mouse. The observed sequence ends 1 residue before the CDR3 terminus, with the missing tail filled in from the germline J gene. The V and J genes are TRBV2 and TRBJ2-4; 10 bases match TRBD2. Losses at the gene ends were 3 bases for V and 4 bases for J; bases not matched to a gene: 1. The germline gives CDR1 LGHNA, CDR2 YSYQKL. This CDR3 is 14 amino acids long. The DNA read from the CDR3 is TGTGCCAGCAGCCACGGACTGGGGGAAAACACCTTGTAC. It encodes CASSHGLGENTLY. The full CDR3 protein is CASSHGLGENTLYF.

The table lists this clone with a few counts. Genes here carry mouse names. From the germline J gene comes the end of the CDR3, since the read stops 1 residue before it. The chain is built from TRBV26 and TRBJ1-5; D not resolved. V lost 3 bases to trimming and J lost 2 bases, with 8 bases between them. Germline CDR1 and CDR2: KGHPV and FQNQEV (reference sequence). The CDR3 is 14 amino acids. CDR3 sequence: CASSLETYNQAPLF. CDR3 DNA (partial): TGTGCCAGCAGTCTAGAGACATACAACCAGGCTCCGCTT.

For this clone: Germline and genes: mouse. The read comes to an end 1 residue before the CDR3 does, leaving the germline J gene to fill in the end. The chain is built from TRBV17 and TRBJ2-1; the D gene is possibly TRBD1 (6 bases). Trimming took 2 bases from V and 1 from J, leaving 6 bases between them. The CDR3 runs 14 residues. Germline V CDR1 and CDR2: MNHDT, YYDKIL. The CDR3 protein is CASSRQGNYAEQFF. The sequenced CDR3 bases are TGTGCTAGCAGTAGACAGGGGAACTATGCTGAGCAGTTC. Drawing the rest from reference TRBV17 and TRBJ2-1, the complete variable domain is DTTVKQNPRYKLARVGKPVNLICSQTMNHDTMYWYQKKPNQAPKLLLFYYDKILNREADTFEKFQSSRPNNSFCSLYIGSAGLEYSAMYLCASSRQGNYAEQFFGPGTRLTVL.

This clone was seen once. Genes here carry mouse names. The CDR3 end is not reached by the read, which stops 1 residue before it; the germline J gene fills it in. V usage is TRBV23 and J usage is TRBJ2-5; the D call of TRBD2 is as the table states it, not checked on the DNA. The CDR3 runs 15 residues. The germline CDR1 and CDR2 sequences are KGHTA and FQNQQP. The sequenced CDR3 bases are TGCTCCAGCAGCCGGGACTGGGGGTTCCAAGACACCCAGTAC. Encoded protein: CSSSRDWGFQDTQY. The whole CDR3 protein reads CSSSRDWGFQDTQYF.

A remark on this clone: Genes here carry mouse names. The CDR3 goes on 1 residue after the read ends, and that part is filled in from the germline J gene. The V gene is TRBV26, the J gene TRBJ2-7; 9 positions match TRBD2. In germline, CDR1 is KGHPV, CDR2 FQNQEV (reference sequence). V gave up 4 bases and J gave up 4 bases; unmatched junction bases: 8. The CDR3 contains 15 residues. CDR3 DNA, as far as it was read: TGTGCCAGCAGTCGACTGGGGGACAGTGATTATGAACAGTAC. Encoded protein: CASSRLGDSDYEQY. The whole CDR3 protein reads CASSRLGDSDYEQYF.

There are a few counts of this clone. Genes and germline come from the mouse. The sequence runs out 1 residue before the end of the CDR3; the remainder is reconstructed from the germline J gene. The chain has TRBV26 and TRBJ2-4; perhaps TRBD1 as D (5 bases). The CDR3 sequence is 13 residues long. V was pared by 4 bases and J by 1 base, with 6 bases between. The germline V gene encodes CDR1 KGHPV and CDR2 FQNQEV (reference sequence). CDR3 DNA, as far as it was read: TGTGCCAGCAGTCCGACAGGTCAAAACACCTTGTAC. Its protein is CASSPTGQNTLY. The full CDR3 is CASSPTGQNTLYF.

This clone is labeled as hyperexpanded (1% or more). Gene names and germline refer to mouse. The read halts 1 residue ahead of the CDR3 end, with the missing end drawn from the germline J gene. The chain joins TRBV12-1 to TRBJ1-3; TRBD1 aligns across 8 bases. Per the germline V gene, CDR1 is SGHSN and CDR2 is HYEKVE. Germline trimming cut 1 base from V and 2 bases from J; bases unmatched to any gene: 0. The CDR3 extends over 14 amino acids. CDR3 DNA, as far as it was read: TGTGCCAGCTCTCTACAGGGGGCTGGAAATACGCTCTAT. This encodes CASSLQGAGNTLY. The complete CDR3 sequence is CASSLQGAGNTLYF.

Worth noting for this clone: The genes are named according to mouse. The read ends 1 residue before the CDR3 terminus; that terminus is restored from the germline J gene. The gene calls are TRBV19 and TRBJ1-1; TRBD1 is a possible D gene (5 bases). The V and J ends lost 5 bases and 10 bases respectively, with 6 bases between them. CDR1 is FNHDT, CDR2 SITEND, per germline (reference sequence). The CDR3 sequence is 9 residues long. The CDR3 here is CASRRGVFF. CDR3 bases read: TGTGCCAGCAGGAGGGGAGTCTTC.

Note on this clone: Genes and germline are mouse. The read terminates 1 residue before the CDR3 end, so the remaining end is supplied by the germline J gene. The chain is built from TRBV26 and TRBJ2-1; tentative D call: TRBD1 (6 bases). Germline V gene data show CDR1 as KGHPV and CDR2 as FQNQEV (reference sequence). The CDR3 contains 15 residues. V was trimmed by 1 base and J by 3 bases, leaving 10 bases between them. Partial CDR3 DNA: TGTGCCAGCAGTCTGTGGACAGAGGTCTATGCTGAGCAGTTC. Protein sequence: CASSLWTEVYAEQF. The CDR3 in its entirety is CASSLWTEVYAEQFF.